The sequence of this T cell receptor beta chain was determined in a study of T-cell reconstitution after alpha-beta-depleted transplantation in children. The study, taken as a whole, reports: Expanded graft clones numbering several hundred reportedly gave rise to alpha-beta T cells about two months after transplant.

Trimming took 4 bases from V and 4 from J, leaving 11 bases between them. Germline V gene sequence: CDR1 GTSNPN, CDR2 SVGIG (reference sequence). This CDR3 has 14 residues. Unique molecular identifiers tagged the TCRbeta library. TCRdb analysed the PCR reads with MiXCR anew, one entry per CDR3 protein. This table holds hundreds of thousands of distinct CDR3 sequences, under 15% found once. On this clonotype: Its antigen is not known.

Specimen: PBMCs, collected before TCRalphabeta/CD19-depleted stem cell transplant. This TCR came from a girl aged 2-15 years with congenital amegakaryocytic thrombocytopenia, due to receive a stem cell transplant. The rearrangement links TRBV30 to TRBJ1-6; no firm D call. This chain's CDR3 is CAWTVDQYNSPLHF. In DNA form, the CDR3 reads TGTGCCTGGACCGTGGATCAATATAATTCACCCCTCCACTTT.